The present entry profiles one T cell receptor (beta chain) with its context. Antigen unknown. The data belong to a study of blood T cells in healthy people across ages. Study-level background: The template switching approach captured approximately one barcoded beta molecule for every two T cells.

There are 15 residues in the CDR3. CDR1 is SQVTM and CDR2 is ANQGSEA in the germline V gene. Trimming stripped 4 bases from V and 3 bases from J, with 18 bases between. Together with a sample-barcoded 5' primer, a J-beta primer mix was included in a second PCR lasting about 7 to 12 cycles. TCRdb ran MiXCR on the 5' RACE reads and lists one entry per CDR3 protein. The sample lists approximately 800,000 distinct CDR3 sequences, 46% occurring once. Peripheral blood samples of approximately 10 milliliters were drawn from each donor. Study outcomes and limitations: Long-lived donors carried more naive CD4+ cells and greater diversity than aged donors.

The sequenced sample was blood. The source of this sequence is a man older than 75 in good health. The rearrangement uses TRBV29-1 and TRBJ1-2; D possibly corresponds to TRBD1 (5 bases). CDR3 loop: CSVVSAGRGDYGYTF. DNA for the CDR3: TGCAGCGTTGTGAGTGCCGGACGAGGGGACTATGGCTACACCTTC.